The present entry profiles one T cell receptor (beta chain) with its context. The antigen is not known. The data belong to a study of CD8+ T cells in alopecia areata. About the research overall: Tofacitinib dosing lasted 6 to 18 months, which was then followed by 6 months off drug. Study-level points and caveats: Persistence in scalp and blood during tofacitinib was observed for many expanded lesional clones.

Following extraction, RNA underwent reverse transcription to cDNA, which served as the sequencing template. The protocol was immunoSEQ multiplex PCR, while the TCRdb copy is restricted to in-frame clones and leaves out a portion. In the table there are about 210,000 clones, 64% of which are singletons. V shed 1 base, J shed 5 bases, and the junction held 7 bases outside the gene matches. The germline CDR1 and CDR2 sequences are GTSNPN and SVGIG (reference sequence). There are 15 residues in the CDR3. Treatment: oral pan-JAK inhibitor, 5-10 mg twice daily. The receptor was derived from a human donor with alopecia areata. V gene TRBV30 combines with J gene TRBJ1-4; 7 bases align to TRBD1. The starting material was CD4+ T cells sorted from blood, obtained at week 4, from a patient treated with tofacitinib. Written as DNA, the CDR3 is TGTGCCTGGAGTGCTGGGACAGTGAAAAATGAAAAACTGTTTTTT. Translated: CAWSAGTVKNEKLFF.